The present T cell receptor (beta chain) was sequenced within a study of CD8 T cells in ankylosing spondylitis. This clonotype was observed a handful of times. TCR beta libraries were made by quantitative 5'-RACE with molecular barcodes. TCRdb re-called the 5' RACE reads with MiXCR, one entry per CDR3 protein. The sample records roughly 30,000 distinct CDR3 sequences, approximately 14% being singletons. From germline, CDR1 is SGHNT and CDR2 YYREEE (reference sequence). The V end was cut by 4 bases, the J end by 6 bases, with 10 bases between. This CDR3 contains 13 residues. The chain recombines TRBV5-4 with TRBJ2-2; TRBD1 or TRBD2 may be the D gene (6 bases each). This sequence originates from a male donor with ankylosing spondylitis or in good health (not recorded which). Sample: blood. The CDR3 here is CASSVGGSGELFF. For the CDR3, the DNA is TGTGCCAGCAGCGTGGGGGGCTCCGGGGAGCTGTTTTTT.